These 21 T cell receptor beta chains share one sample of origin, sequenced in a study of cytomegalovirus exposure and HLA in healthy donors. TCRdb keeps only in-frame clones here, not all; method: immunoSEQ multiplex PCR. The sample yields about 200,000 clones, approximately 85% seen once. Source material: PBMCs. These receptor sequences come from a woman between 18 and 29 years old in good health and CMV-seronegative.

The CDR3 bases are TGTGCCACCAGCAGGGGTCGTAGTACTAGCGGTAACAATGAGCAGTTCTTC. Protein sequence: CATSRGRSTSGNNEQFF. This chain joins TRBV15 and TRBJ2-1, with TRBD2 identical over 8 bases. The CDR3 covers 17 residues. V lost 3 bases, J lost 5 bases, and 12 bases stayed unmatched. From germline, CDR1 is LNHNV and CDR2 YYDKDF (reference sequence).

This clone came up a few times. The V and J genes are TRBV30 and TRBJ2-7; the match to TRBD2 covers 8 bases. The CDR3 totals 12 residues. Germline lookup yields CDR1 GTSNPN and CDR2 SVGIG (reference sequence). The V segment lost 2 bases and the J segment 3 bases; nucleotides outside the gene matches: 0. CDR3 loop: CAWSRGGYEQYF. The CDR3 DNA is TGTGCCTGGAGTCGGGGGGGCTACGAGCAGTACTTC.

This sequence joins TRBV5-6 and TRBJ2-7; 12 bases align to TRBD2. CDR1 and CDR2 from the germline V gene are SGHDT and YYEEEE. The CDR3 covers 15 residues. The V gene end was trimmed by 4 bases and the J gene end by 2 bases; junction bases not matched to a gene: 4. The CDR3 sequence is CASSPRLAGAYEQYF. CDR3 bases: TGTGCCAGCAGCCCGAGACTAGCGGGGGCCTACGAGCAGTACTTC. The complete variable domain, with remaining parts taken from reference TRBV5-6 and TRBJ2-7, reads DAGVTQSPTHLIKTRGQQVTLRCSPKSGHDTVSWYQQALGQGPQFIFQYYEEEERQRGNFPDRFSGHQFPNYSSELNVNALLLGDSALYLCASSPRLAGAYEQYFGPGTRLTVT.

This clone was found once. The rearrangement uses TRBV19 and TRBJ2-1; D is possibly TRBD2 (5 bases). CDR1 is LNHDA, CDR2 SQIVND, per germline (reference sequence). The CDR3 runs to 14 residues. Trimming removed 3 bases at V and 7 bases at J, with 13 bases between. The CDR3 DNA is TGTGCCAGTAGTATCGATGGACTGCCTAATGAGCAGTTCTTC. The encoded protein is CASSIDGLPNEQFF.

The chain links TRBV19 to TRBJ2-3; 11 bases are a match to TRBD2. This CDR3 is built from 15 residues. J was trimmed by 5 bases and V by 7 bases; bases with no gene match: 8. Germline CDR1 is LNHDA and CDR2 is SQIVND (reference sequence). For the CDR3, the DNA is TGTGCCAGTATGGAACTAGCGGGAGTCATAGATACGCAGTATTTT. Its protein product is CASMELAGVIDTQYF.

The V call is TRBV5-1, the J call TRBJ1-1, with 7 bases aligning to TRBD1. V was pared by 4 bases and J by 5 bases, with 8 bases of the junction left unmatched. The V gene's germline CDR1 is SGHRS and CDR2 YFSETQ. The CDR3 runs 14 residues. The CDR3 DNA reads TGCGCCAGCAGCCAAGGGGGCCTGGTGACTGAAGCTTTCTTT. Its protein product is CASSQGGLVTEAFF.

The V gene is TRBV13, the J gene TRBJ1-1; 7 positions agree with TRBD1. Germline lookup yields CDR1 PRHDT and CDR2 FYEKMQ (reference sequence). J lost 2 bases, V lost 6 bases, and 9 bases had no gene match. The CDR3 is made up of 15 amino acids. In DNA, the CDR3 is TGTGCCAGCAGTCCTCGTGTAGGGGGCAACACTGAAGCTTTCTTT. Its protein product is CASSPRVGGNTEAFF. Variable domain in full (rest from reference TRBV13 and TRBJ1-1): AAGVIQSPRHLIKEKRETATLKCYPIPRHDTVYWYQQGPGQDPQFLISFYEKMQSDKGSIPDRFSAQQFSDYHSELNMSSLELGDSALYFCASSPRVGGNTEAFFGQGTRLTVV.

This chain uses TRBV10-1 with TRBJ2-1; D unresolved. Trimming cost V 5 bases and J 7 bases, with 12 bases left between them. The CDR3 covers 13 residues. The germline V gene encodes CDR1 WNHNN and CDR2 SYGVQD (reference sequence). The CDR3 protein is CASSRTNRNEQFF. The CDR3 nucleotides are TGCGCCAGCAGTAGAACGAATCGGAATGAGCAGTTCTTC.

V is TRBV4-1 and J is TRBJ2-7; 9 nucleotides agree with TRBD1. CDR3 length: 17 residues. From germline, CDR1 is MGHRA and CDR2 YSYEKL. Trimming took 3 bases from V and 4 from J; bases not matched to a gene: 13. CDR3 DNA sequence: TGCGCCAGCAGCCAGGATCAAGGGACAGGGAAACGGTACGAGCAGTACTTC. Protein sequence: CASSQDQGTGKRYEQYF.

This rearrangement joins TRBV9 to TRBJ1-2, with D possibly TRBD1 on 6 matching bases. This CDR3 contains 15 residues. In germline, CDR1 is SGDLS, CDR2 YYNGEE. Trimming shortened V by 4 bases and J by 4 bases, and 17 bases separated the two germline ends. The CDR3 loop reads CASSPVGGAAYGYTF. CDR3 nucleotide sequence: TGTGCCAGCAGCCCCGTCGGGGGGGCTGCCTATGGCTACACCTTC.

In its sample, this clone was seen a few times. This chain links TRBV6-1 with TRBJ2-7; a weak D match, TRBD1 (5 bases). The ends were cut back, 0 bases at V and 5 bases at J, with 11 bases in the middle. The CDR3 extends over 14 amino acids. CDR1 is MNHNS and CDR2 is SASEGT in the germline V gene. CDR3 protein: CASSEAGQFHEQYF. The CDR3 bases are TGTGCCAGCAGTGAAGCGGGGCAGTTCCACGAGCAGTACTTC.

The chain combines TRBV5-4 with TRBJ1-2; D is undetermined. V shed 1 base and J shed 4 bases, with 11 bases lying between them. The CDR3 consists of 14 residues. Looked up from germline, CDR1 is SGHNT and CDR2 is YYREEE (reference sequence). CDR3 DNA: TGTGCCAGCAGCTTGTTCCGGGGAAGCTATGGCTACACCTTC. Translation: CASSLFRGSYGYTF.

The chain employs TRBV4-1 and TRBJ2-2; 8 bases are shared with TRBD2. Germline V CDR1 and CDR2: MGHRA, YSYEKL. After removal of 1 base from V and 1 base from J, the junction contained 2 bases not matched to a gene. The CDR3 covers 16 residues. The CDR3 region is CASSQVGTRNTGELFF. The CDR3 bases are TGCGCCAGCAGCCAAGTCGGGACTAGGAACACCGGGGAGCTGTTTTTT.

The sample holds one count of this clone. The rearrangement links TRBV9 to TRBJ2-2; D may be TRBD1 (6 bases). Looked up from germline, CDR1 is SGDLS and CDR2 is YYNGEE. The CDR3 consists of 16 residues. Trimming left V 3 bases short and J 4 bases short, with 16 bases between. CDR3 residues: CASSAFRGSGTGELFF. The CDR3 DNA is TGTGCCAGCAGCGCCTTCAGGGGATCGGGCACCGGGGAGCTGTTTTTT. The whole variable domain, filled in from reference TRBV9 and TRBJ2-2, reads DSGVTQTPKHLITATGQRVTLRCSPRSGDLSVYWYQQSLDQGLQFLIQYYNGEERAKGNILERFSAQQFPDLHSELNLSSLELGDSALYFCASSAFRGSGTGELFFGEGSRLTVL.

This chain joins TRBV7-6 and TRBJ1-6, with D hard to call. Germline loops: CDR1 SGHVS, CDR2 FNYEAQ. The CDR3 runs 13 residues. Between the trimmed V and J ends, which lost 3 bases and 10 bases, there was a span of 10 bases. The CDR3 region is CASSFSFVSPLHF. CDR3 DNA: TGTGCCAGCAGCTTTTCCTTTGTATCACCCCTCCACTTT.

This clone was seen a single time. This rearrangement joins TRBV6-4 to TRBJ1-1; TRBD1 matches 9 bases. CDR3 size: 13 residues. CDR1 is MRHNA and CDR2 is SNTAGT in the germline V gene. J gave up 7 bases and V 10 bases, and 10 bases lay outside the gene matches. The CDR3 DNA reads TGTGCCACCCGGGACAGGGACGATAGTGAAGCTTTCTTT. This translates into CATRDRDDSEAFF.

CDR3 sequence: CVKPTGLAGGVQYF. The CDR3 DNA is TGTGTCAAGCCGACCGGACTAGCGGGAGGGGTGCAGTACTTC. The genes are TRBV7-5 and TRBJ2-7; the D segment call TRBD2 is taken from the table without a DNA check. TRBV7-5 is tagged as a pseudogene. The CDR3 covers 14 residues.

This rearrangement joins TRBV13 to TRBJ2-1, with 8 nucleotides matching TRBD1. The length of the CDR3 is 15 residues. Per the germline V gene, CDR1 is PRHDT and CDR2 is FYEKMQ (reference sequence). V was pared by 8 bases and J by 9 bases, with 15 bases of the junction left unmatched. The CDR3 region has the DNA TGTGCCAGCTCACCGGGACAGGAGGGGGGAGTTGAGCAGTTCTTC. Translated, it gives CASSPGQEGGVEQFF.

This rearrangement joins TRBV10-2 to TRBJ1-4; 9 nucleotides match TRBD1. The CDR3 is 16 residues long. The germline CDR1 and CDR2 sequences are WSHSY and SAAADI. Germline trimming cut 2 bases from V and 8 bases from J; bases unmatched to any gene: 9. CDR3 amino acids: CASSETGTGIREKLFF. CDR3 bases: TGCGCCAGCAGTGAGACCGGGACAGGGATACGGGAAAAACTGTTTTTT.

V gene TRBV7-9 combines with J gene TRBJ2-2; the D is unclear. This CDR3 has 9 amino acids. Germline V CDR1 and CDR2: SEHNR, FQNEAQ (reference sequence). V lost 11 bases, J lost 4 bases, and 2 bases lay in between. CDR3: CALTGELFF. DNA for the CDR3: TGTGCCCTCACCGGGGAGCTGTTTTTT.

The chain couples TRBV9 to TRBJ1-1; 10 nucleotides align to TRBD1. Germline CDR1 reads SGDLS; CDR2 reads YYNGEE. The CDR3 loop spans 14 amino acids. The V gene end was trimmed by 3 bases and the J gene end by 6 bases; junction bases not matched to a gene: 5. The CDR3 region has the DNA TGTGCCAGCAGCGCCCCCGGGACAGGGGCTGAAGCTTTCTTT. It specifies CASSAPGTGAEAFF.